This T cell receptor beta chain came from a study of metastatic and nonmetastatic thyroid tumors. Overall study context: Repertoires from blood and tumor or nodule tissue of malignant and benign thyroid patients were compared. Study-wide points: Benign nodules reportedly had significantly lower TCR beta diversity than malignant thyroid tumors in blood and tumor.

To note about this clone: Its antigen is not known.

No treatment of any kind had been given to any patient before thyroid surgery. Unmatched junction bases numbered 19, after V lost 6 bases and J lost 5 bases. CDR3 length equals 20 residues. Per germline, CDR1 SGHRS and CDR2 YFSETQ. Original handling: The study's classifier, a distant-metastasis tool for papillary thyroid cancer, was built using CDR3 differences across clinicopathological groups. TCRdb used MiXCR to call clones anew from the PCR reads. None of the V and J calls come from the authors' own analysis; TCRdb made them. Among tens of thousands of clones listed, under 15% were seen once. The chain uses TRBV5-1 and TRBJ2-1, with 14 bases aligning to TRBD2. The receptor's source is a female donor with papillary thyroid cancer or a benign thyroid nodule (not recorded which). Some clones in this sample may be carry-over from other donors' samples. Sequencing used blood. The DNA of the CDR3 is TGCGCCAGCATTCCCGGCGGACTAGCGGGGGGCATGGCCTTCGACAATGAGCAGTTCTTC. It codes for CASIPGGLAGGMAFDNEQFF.